This entry describes one T cell receptor (beta chain). Its target is unknown. The data stem from a study of cytomegalovirus exposure and HLA in healthy donors. Study-wide findings and caveats: Later examination showed HLA-associated TCR beta chains had greater clonal expansion than equally common others.

Primers included in the PCR were 60 Vbeta and 13 Jbeta primers. Measured with immunoSEQ multiplex PCR; TCRdb has only the in-frame clones, and not every one. The sample records fewer than 100,000 clones, roughly 80% being singletons. This CDR3 spans 14 amino acids. The J segment lost 3 bases and the V segment lost 3 bases, leaving 4 bases of the junction unmatched. Germline CDR1 reads LNHDA; CDR2 reads SQIVND (reference sequence). The sequencing input was PBMCs. The rearrangement links TRBV19 to TRBJ1-2, with 7 bases fitting TRBD1. The clonotype was recovered from a woman aged 55-70 years in good health and CMV-seronegative. CDR3 DNA sequence: TGTGCCAGTAGTATCGGTGACAGGGACTATGGCTACACCTTC. It is translated as CASSIGDRDYGYTF.